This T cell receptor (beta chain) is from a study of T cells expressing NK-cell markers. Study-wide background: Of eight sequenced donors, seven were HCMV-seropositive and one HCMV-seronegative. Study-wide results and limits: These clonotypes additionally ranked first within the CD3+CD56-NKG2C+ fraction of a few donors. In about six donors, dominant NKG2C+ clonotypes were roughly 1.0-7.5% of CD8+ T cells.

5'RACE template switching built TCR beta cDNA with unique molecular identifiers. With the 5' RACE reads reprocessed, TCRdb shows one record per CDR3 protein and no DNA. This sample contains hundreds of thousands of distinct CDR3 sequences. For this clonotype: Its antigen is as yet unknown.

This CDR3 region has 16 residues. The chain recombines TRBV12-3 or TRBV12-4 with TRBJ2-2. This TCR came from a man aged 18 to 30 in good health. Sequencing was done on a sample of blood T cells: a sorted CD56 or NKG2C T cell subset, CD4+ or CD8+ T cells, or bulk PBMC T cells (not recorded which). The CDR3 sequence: CASRDPLGLGTGELFF.